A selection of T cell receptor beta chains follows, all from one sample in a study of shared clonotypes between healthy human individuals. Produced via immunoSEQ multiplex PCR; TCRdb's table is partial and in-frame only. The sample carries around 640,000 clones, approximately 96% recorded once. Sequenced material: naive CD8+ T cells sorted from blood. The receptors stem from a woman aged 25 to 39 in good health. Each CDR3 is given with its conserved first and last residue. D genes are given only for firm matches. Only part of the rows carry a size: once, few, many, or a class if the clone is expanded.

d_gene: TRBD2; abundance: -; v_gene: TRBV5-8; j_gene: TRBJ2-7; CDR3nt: TGTGCCAGCAGCTTGGGAAGCGGGAGGTCCCTCTACGAGCAGTACTTC; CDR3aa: CASSLGSGRSLYEQYF
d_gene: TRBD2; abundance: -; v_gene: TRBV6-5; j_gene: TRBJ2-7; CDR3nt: TGTGCCAGCAGCTCCGGGACTAGCGGAGGCTACGAGCAGTACTTC; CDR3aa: CASSSGTSGGYEQYF
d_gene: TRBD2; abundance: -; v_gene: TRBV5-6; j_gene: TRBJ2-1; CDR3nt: TGTGCCAGCAGCTTGCATCTACTAGCGGGAGTTGGCGAGCAGTTCTTC; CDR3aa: CASSLHLLAGVGEQFF
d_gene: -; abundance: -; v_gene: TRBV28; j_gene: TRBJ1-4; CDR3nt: TGTGCCAGCAGTTTTCACTCCTTGACAACTAATGAAAAACTGTTTTTT; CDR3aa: CASSFHSLTTNEKLFF
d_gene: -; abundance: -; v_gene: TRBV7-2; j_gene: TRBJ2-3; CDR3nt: TGTGCCAGCAGCGCTATCTCGGCTAGCGCTGACACAGATACGCAGTATTTT; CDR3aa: CASSAISASADTDTQYF
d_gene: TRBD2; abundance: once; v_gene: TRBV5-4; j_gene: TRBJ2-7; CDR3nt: TGTGCCAGCAGCTCCGGACTAGCGCCAACCTACGAGCAGTACTTC; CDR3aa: CASSSGLAPTYEQYF
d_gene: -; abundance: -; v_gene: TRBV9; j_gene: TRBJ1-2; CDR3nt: TGTGCCAGCAGCCCGCAAGCGGGCCGACCTACTGGCTACACCTTC; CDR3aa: CASSPQAGRPTGYTF
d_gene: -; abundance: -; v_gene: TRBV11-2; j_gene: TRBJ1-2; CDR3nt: TGTGCCAGCAGCTTAACGTTCTTCGGGGACCCGACGAACTATGGCTACACCTTC; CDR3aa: CASSLTFFGDPTNYGYTF
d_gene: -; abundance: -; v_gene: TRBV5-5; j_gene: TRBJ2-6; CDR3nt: TGTGCCAGCAGCTTGTGGGACTCTGGGGCCAACGTCCTGACTTTC; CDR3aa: CASSLWDSGANVLTF
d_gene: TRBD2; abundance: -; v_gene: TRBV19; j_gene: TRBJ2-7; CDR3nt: TGTGCCAGTAGTAGCGGGAGTGGGTACGAGCAGTACTTC; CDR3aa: CASSSGSGYEQYF
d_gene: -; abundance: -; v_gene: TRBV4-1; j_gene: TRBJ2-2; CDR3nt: TGCGCCAGCAGCCACCAGACTAGTTTAAGGACCGGGGAGCTGTTTTTT; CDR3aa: CASSHQTSLRTGELFF
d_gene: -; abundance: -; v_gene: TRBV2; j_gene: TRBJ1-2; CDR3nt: TGTGCCAGTTTGAGTAGAACGGCCATTGGCTATGGCTACACCTTC; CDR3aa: CASLSRTAIGYGYTF
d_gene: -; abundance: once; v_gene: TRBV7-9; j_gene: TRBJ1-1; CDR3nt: TGTGCCAGCTCCTCTCTGAGGCCCCTGAACACTGAAGCTTTCTTT; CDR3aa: CASSSLRPLNTEAFF
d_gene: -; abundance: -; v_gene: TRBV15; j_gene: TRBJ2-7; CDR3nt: TGTGCCACCAGCAGAGATCGGACCACCGCCTACGAGCAGTACTTC; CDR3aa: CATSRDRTTAYEQYF
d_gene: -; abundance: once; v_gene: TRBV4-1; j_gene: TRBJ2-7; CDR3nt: TGCGCCAGCAGCCAAGTTGAGCAGTACGAGCAGTACTTC; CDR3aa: CASSQVEQYEQYF
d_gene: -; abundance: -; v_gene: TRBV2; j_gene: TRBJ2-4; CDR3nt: TGTGCCAGCAGAGAGGAGGTTGGGTCCAAAAACATTCAGTACTTC; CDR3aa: CASREEVGSKNIQYF
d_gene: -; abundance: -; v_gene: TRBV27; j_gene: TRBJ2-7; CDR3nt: TGTGCCAGCAGTTTTGGCTTAAGGATCTACGAGCAGTACTTC; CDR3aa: CASSFGLRIYEQYF